The 15 T cell receptor beta chains in this list originate from one sample, sequenced in a study of cytomegalovirus exposure and HLA in healthy donors (TCRdb year 2017). Preparation of the library involved the immunoSEQ multiplex PCR assay. For the multiplex PCR, a mixture combining 60 forward primers for TCR Vbeta segments and 13 reverse primers for TCR Jbeta segments was used. TCRdb's version of the immuneACCESS table is confined to in-frame rearrangements and falls short of the full clone set. An unresolved V gene accounts for under half of the shortfall where checked; the remainder is of unknown origin. A total of roughly 250,000 clones appear in this sample, almost 85% of them only once. The ten largest clones represent 1.5% to 2.5% of the sample. Input material: PBMCs. The origin of the receptors is a woman aged 40 to 49 in good health and CMV-seropositive.

The chain combines TRBV18 with TRBJ1-1, with D unclear. Per germline, CDR1 KGHSH and CDR2 LQKENI. The CDR3 contains 14 residues. With 6 bases removed from V and 5 bases from J, the gap between germline ends came to 16 bases. The CDR3 nucleotides are TGTGCCAGCTCCCAAAATTCTCGAGGGACTGAAGCTTTCTTT. Translated, it gives CASSQNSRGTEAFF.

Only a few counts were recorded for this clone. The chain joins TRBV5-4 to TRBJ1-2; TRBD1 might be the D (6 bases). This CDR3 is built from 15 residues. Germline CDR1 and CDR2: SGHNT and YYREEE (reference sequence). V shed 4 bases and J shed 0 bases, with 13 bases lying between them. Here the CDR3 DNA reads TGTGCCAGCAGCCACCAGGGGCAATCTAACTATGGCTACACCTTC. It codes for CASSHQGQSNYGYTF.

V usage is TRBV27 and J usage is TRBJ1-3, with TRBD1 as a possible D gene (5 bases). CDR1 MNHEY and CDR2 SMNVEV come from the germline V gene (reference sequence). The CDR3 runs to 18 residues. Trimming pared 5 bases from V and 2 bases from J, leaving 22 bases between. The CDR3, as DNA: TGTGCCAGCAGTCCAAAGGGGCAGGGTATAAGGGCTGGAAACACCATATATTTT. Protein product: CASSPKGQGIRAGNTIYF.

This chain joins TRBV5-1 and TRBJ2-5; TRBD2 might be the D (5 bases). Germline V gene sequence: CDR1 SGHRS, CDR2 YFSETQ. The V end lost 0 bases, the J end lost 4 bases, and 16 bases lay between the germline ends. The CDR3 extends over 16 amino acids. CDR3 DNA sequence: TGCGCCAGCAGCTTGGCCAGCCCGCAGAGCGGAGAGACCCAGTACTTC. It encodes CASSLASPQSGETQYF. Based on the CDR3 plus reference TRBV5-1 and TRBJ2-5, the full variable domain is KAGVTQTPRYLIKTRGQQVTLSCSPISGHRSVSWYQQTPGQGLQFLFEYFSETQRNKGNFPGRFSGRQFSNSRSEMNVSTLELGDSALYLCASSLASPQSGETQYFGPGTRLLVL.

This clone was seen a few times. The gene calls are TRBV19 and TRBJ2-5; D gene uncertain. The CDR3 is 14 residues long. V was clipped by 11 bases and J by 2 bases, with 18 bases between them. Germline CDR1 is LNHDA and CDR2 is SQIVND (reference sequence). The CDR3 region has the DNA TGTGCCTCGCGTAGAAAGCGATTTCAAGAGACCCAGTACTTC. It yields the protein CASRRKRFQETQYF.

The chain uses TRBV28 and TRBJ1-1; D possibly corresponds to TRBD1 (6 bases). Trimming took off 1 base at V and 1 base at J, with 13 bases between the two ends. CDR1 is MDHEN and CDR2 is SYDVKM in the germline V gene. This CDR3 is 16 amino acids long. CDR3 region: CASSLYSGTSNTEAFF. The CDR3 coding sequence is TGTGCCAGCAGTTTATACTCCGGGACATCGAACACTGAAGCTTTCTTT.

The chain's CDR3 is CASSLLPTGERTYEQYF. The CDR3 coding sequence is TGTGCCAGCAGCCTACTTCCTACAGGGGAGAGGACCTACGAGCAGTACTTC. The V call is TRBV27, the J call TRBJ2-7; 7 positions agree with TRBD1. In germline, CDR1 is MNHEY, CDR2 SMNVEV (reference sequence). This CDR3 contains 17 residues. The trim removed 6 bases at V and 2 bases at J, leaving 16 bases unmatched.

The chain joins TRBV19 to TRBJ2-1, with TRBD1 matching 10 bases. The CDR3 is 14 residues long. The ends lost 5 bases at V and 9 bases at J; junction bases unmatched: 7. Germline CDR1 LNHDA, CDR2 SQIVND (reference sequence). The DNA of the CDR3 is TGTGCCAGTAGTCAGGACAGGGGGGGTAGTGAGCAGTTCTTC. Translation gives CASSQDRGGSEQFF. Complete variable domain (other parts from reference TRBV19 and TRBJ2-1): DGGITQSPKYLFRKEGQNVTLSCEQNLNHDAMYWYRQDPGQGLRLIYYSQIVNDFQKGDIAEGYSVSREKKESFPLTVTSAQKNPTAFYLCASSQDRGGSEQFFGPGTRLTVL.

The V and J genes are TRBV9 and TRBJ1-1; D is unresolved. Trimming took 2 bases from V and 3 from J, leaving 8 bases between them. This CDR3 has 13 amino acids. Germline loops: CDR1 SGDLS, CDR2 YYNGEE. DNA of the CDR3: TGTGCCAGCAGCGTGAGGGAGGACACTGAAGCTTTCTTT. It is translated as CASSVREDTEAFF. Full variable domain (outside the CDR3, taken from reference TRBV9 and TRBJ1-1): DSGVTQTPKHLITATGQRVTLRCSPRSGDLSVYWYQQSLDQGLQFLIQYYNGEERAKGNILERFSAQQFPDLHSELNLSSLELGDSALYFCASSVREDTEAFFGQGTRLTVV.

The CDR3 nucleotides read TGTGCCAGCATGGCCACATGGGAGCAGTACTTC. It encodes CASMATWEQYF. The rearrangement joins TRBV28 to TRBJ2-7, with D unresolved. The germline gives CDR1 MDHEN, CDR2 SYDVKM. The CDR3 has 11 amino acids. Between the trimmed V and J ends, which lost 7 bases and 7 bases, there was a span of 11 bases.

The chain uses TRBV19 and TRBJ1-1; maybe TRBD1 (6 bases). V was clipped by 5 bases and J by 1 base, with 14 bases between them. The CDR3 totals 15 residues. Germline loops: CDR1 LNHDA, CDR2 SQIVND (reference sequence). The CDR3 sequence is CASSFHRTANTEAFF. The CDR3 DNA is TGTGCCAGTAGTTTTCATCGGACAGCGAACACTGAAGCTTTCTTT.

The chain has TRBV11-3 and TRBJ2-7, with unresolved D. CDR3 length: 15 amino acids. Germline assignment: CDR1 SGHNT and CDR2 YENEEA. Trimming stripped 5 bases from V and 0 bases from J, with 14 bases between. CDR3: CASSPESASSYEQYF. The DNA of the CDR3 is TGTGCCAGCAGCCCTGAAAGCGCCAGCTCCTACGAGCAGTACTTC.

V and J are TRBV2 and TRBJ2-1; 9 nucleotides agree with TRBD1. The CDR3 consists of 13 residues. The J segment lost 4 bases and the V segment lost 10 bases, leaving 5 bases of the junction unmatched. Germline-derived CDR1 and CDR2 are SNHLY and FYNNEI. The CDR3 region is CATGTGTYNEQFF. The CDR3 DNA sequence: TGTGCCACCGGGACAGGGACTTACAATGAGCAGTTCTTC.

CDR3: CASSRDPSGSSYNEQFF. CDR3 coding DNA: TGTGCCAGTTCCAGAGACCCTAGCGGATCCTCCTACAATGAGCAGTTCTTC. The chain uses TRBV19 and TRBJ2-1; 7 bases line up with TRBD2. From germline, CDR1 is LNHDA and CDR2 SQIVND (reference sequence). This CDR3 is 17 amino acids long. Trimming took 8 bases from V and 0 from J; bases not matched to a gene: 13.

This sequence joins TRBV7-3 and TRBJ2-1; the D is unclear. With 3 bases removed from V and 1 base from J, the gap between germline ends came to 13 bases. The germline gives CDR1 SGHTA, CDR2 FQGTGA. This CDR3 is 16 amino acids long. The CDR3 sequence: CASSFEVSSSYNEQFF. The CDR3 DNA is TGTGCCAGCAGCTTTGAGGTTTCGAGTTCCTACAATGAGCAGTTCTTC.